A selection of T cell receptor beta chains follows, all from one sample in a study of cytomegalovirus exposure and HLA in healthy donors. TCRdb keeps only in-frame clones here, not all; method: immunoSEQ multiplex PCR. The sample carries about 160,000 clones, roughly 72% recorded once. Material: PBMCs. Receptor source: a man aged 40-55 years in good health and CMV-seronegative. Both conserved end residues are part of each CDR3. The D gene is left open where the match is weak. The size of a clone is reported for some rows only, either as once, few or many, or as a class for expanded clones.

size: NA; V: TRBV19; J: TRBJ2-5; D: NA; CDR3: CASSIDQERQETQYF; DNA: TGTGCCAGTAGTATAGATCAAGAGAGACAAGAGACCCAGTACTTC
size: NA; V: TRBV5-4; J: TRBJ2-6; D: TRBD2; CDR3: CASSPVALAGAGANVLTF; DNA: TGTGCCAGCAGCCCGGTAGCGCTAGCGGGAGCCGGGGCCAACGTCCTGACTTTC
size: NA; V: TRBV2; J: TRBJ2-2; D: TRBD2; CDR3: CAGGGGPMANTGELFF; DNA: TGTGCCGGCGGGGGGGGGCCCATGGCGAACACCGGGGAGCTGTTTTTT
size: NA; V: TRBV7-9; J: TRBJ1-1; D: TRBD1; CDR3: CASSLMSGGLNTEAFF; DNA: TGTGCCAGCAGCTTAATGTCAGGGGGGTTGAACACTGAAGCTTTCTTT
size: NA; V: TRBV29-1; J: TRBJ1-6; D: NA; CDR3: CSAVEGHNSPLHF; DNA: TGCAGCGCCGTGGAGGGGCATAATTCACCCCTCCACTTT
size: NA; V: TRBV5-5; J: TRBJ1-5; D: TRBD1; CDR3: CASSAGTGGAFGQPQHF; DNA: TGTGCCAGCAGCGCCGGGACAGGGGGCGCGTTTGGCCAGCCCCAGCATTTT
size: NA; V: TRBV28; J: TRBJ2-1; D: NA; CDR3: CASSSGQREQFF; DNA: TGTGCCAGCAGTTCGGGACAACGTGAGCAGTTCTTC
size: few; V: TRBV7-9; J: TRBJ1-4; D: TRBD1; CDR3: CASSVQGSNEKLFF; DNA: TGTGCCAGCAGCGTACAGGGGAGTAATGAAAAACTGTTTTTT
size: NA; V: TRBV7-9; J: TRBJ1-1; D: NA; CDR3: CASSFAGSGGTEAFF; DNA: TGTGCCAGCAGCTTTGCGGGTTCAGGCGGCACTGAAGCTTTCTTT
size: NA; V: TRBV6-1; J: TRBJ2-1; D: NA; CDR3: CASSEARRLPFF; DNA: TGTGCCAGCAGTGAAGCGAGGCGCTTACCGTTCTTC
size: NA; V: TRBV6-5; J: TRBJ2-7; D: TRBD1; CDR3: CASRADRAESYEQYF; DNA: TGTGCCAGCAGGGCGGACAGGGCGGAATCCTACGAGCAGTACTTC
size: NA; V: TRBV6-4; J: TRBJ1-2; D: NA; CDR3: CASSDPGGAGGYTF; DNA: TGTGCCAGCAGTGACCCGGGAGGGGCCGGTGGCTACACCTTC
size: NA; V: TRBV5-6; J: TRBJ1-2; D: NA; CDR3: CASSEGRVARGYTF; DNA: TGTGCCAGCAGCGAAGGGAGGGTCGCAAGGGGCTACACCTTC
size: NA; V: TRBV9; J: TRBJ2-7; D: TRBD2; CDR3: CASSGDLGLASEQYF; DNA: TGTGCCAGCAGCGGGGATTTGGGACTAGCATCCGAGCAGTACTTC
size: NA; V: TRBV27; J: TRBJ2-5; D: TRBD2; CDR3: CASSPSQAGAETQYF; DNA: TGTGCCAGCAGTCCTTCGCAAGCGGGAGCCGAGACCCAGTACTTC
size: NA; V: TRBV2; J: TRBJ1-1; D: TRBD1; CDR3: CASSDMLRGTVKTEAFF; DNA: TGTGCCAGCAGCGACATGTTACGCGGGACAGTTAAAACTGAAGCTTTCTTT
size: few; V: TRBV14; J: TRBJ1-2; D: TRBD1; CDR3: CASSQRTGVGNYGYTF; DNA: TGTGCCAGCAGCCAACGGACAGGTGTAGGCAACTATGGCTACACCTTC
size: once; V: TRBV28; J: TRBJ2-7; D: NA; CDR3: CASSPPATYEQYF; DNA: TGTGCCAGCAGCCCCCCCGCTACCTACGAGCAGTACTTC
size: NA; V: TRBV13; J: TRBJ2-1; D: TRBD2; CDR3: CASSDGLAGVSYNEQFF; DNA: TGTGCCAGCAGCGATGGACTAGCGGGCGTTTCCTACAATGAGCAGTTCTTC
size: NA; V: TRBV6-6; J: TRBJ2-3; D: TRBD1; CDR3: CASSQTGTGFSDTQYF; DNA: TGTGCCAGCAGCCAGACCGGGACAGGGTTCTCAGATACGCAGTATTTT
size: NA; V: TRBV10-2; J: TRBJ2-1; D: NA; CDR3: CASSESGVDREIYNEQFF; DNA: TGCGCCAGCAGTGAGTCGGGTGTAGACCGGGAGATCTACAATGAGCAGTTCTTC
size: NA; V: TRBV6-5; J: TRBJ1-1; D: NA; CDR3: CASSYSIPGAEAFF; DNA: TGTGCCAGCAGTTACTCGATCCCGGGAGCTGAAGCTTTCTTT
size: NA; V: TRBV5-1; J: TRBJ1-1; D: NA; CDR3: CASSSGVDTEAFF; DNA: TGCGCCAGCAGCTCGGGGGTGGACACTGAAGCTTTCTTT
size: NA; V: TRBV4-1; J: TRBJ2-6; D: NA; CDR3: CASSLGLGHNSLTGANVLTF; DNA: TGCGCCAGCAGCCTTGGCCTGGGACATAACTCCCTCACTGGGGCCAACGTCCTGACTTTC
size: NA; V: TRBV21-1; J: TRBJ2-1; D: NA; CDR3: CASRRQGAYNEQFF; DNA: TGTGCCAGCAGGAGACAGGGGGCCTACAATGAGCAGTTCTTC
size: few; V: TRBV7-9; J: TRBJ1-1; D: TRBD1; CDR3: CASSSPKQGALRTEAFF; DNA: TGTGCCAGCAGCTCGCCCAAACAGGGGGCTTTGCGTACTGAAGCTTTCTTT
size: NA; V: TRBV15; J: TRBJ2-3; D: NA; CDR3: CATSGSQDTQYF; DNA: TGTGCCACCAGTGGGAGCCAAGATACGCAGTATTTT
size: NA; V: TRBV28; J: TRBJ2-7; D: TRBD2; CDR3: CASRYTGTSGPKSSYEQYF; DNA: TGTGCCAGCCGCTACACCGGGACTAGCGGGCCAAAGAGCTCCTACGAGCAGTACTTC
size: NA; V: TRBV2; J: TRBJ2-3; D: TRBD2; CDR3: CASMGLAGAWDTQYF; DNA: TGTGCCAGCATGGGACTAGCGGGAGCCTGGGATACGCAGTATTTT
size: NA; V: TRBV27; J: TRBJ2-2; D: NA; CDR3: CASSSNTGELFF; DNA: TGTGCCAGCAGTTCAAACACCGGGGAGCTGTTTTTT
size: NA; V: TRBV20-1; J: TRBJ2-7; D: NA; CDR3: CSARGSGEQYF; DNA: TGCAGTGCTAGGGGCTCCGGCGAGCAGTACTTC
size: once; V: TRBV30; J: TRBJ2-6; D: NA; CDR3: CAWTGRGTGANGLTF; DNA: TGTGCCTGGACCGGCCGGGGGACTGGGGCCAACGGCCTGACTTTC
size: NA; V: TRBV4-1; J: TRBJ2-5; D: TRBD2; CDR3: CASSQGLAGGPGETQYF; DNA: TGCGCCAGCAGCCAAGGACTAGCGGGAGGGCCGGGGGAGACCCAGTACTTC
size: NA; V: TRBV4-1; J: TRBJ2-7; D: TRBD1; CDR3: CASSPGQGVYEQYF; DNA: TGCGCCAGCAGCCCTGGACAGGGGGTCTACGAGCAGTACTTC
size: few; V: TRBV20-1; J: TRBJ1-1; D: NA; CDR3: CSSRGETEAFF; DNA: TGCAGTTCCCGGGGGGAGACTGAAGCTTTCTTT
size: NA; V: TRBV5-1; J: TRBJ2-1; D: TRBD2; CDR3: CASSSALAGVSYNEQFF; DNA: TGCGCCAGCAGCTCCGCCCTAGCGGGAGTCTCCTACAATGAGCAGTTCTTC
size: NA; V: TRBV29-1; J: TRBJ2-7; D: NA; CDR3: CSVVGGKESDEQYF; DNA: TGCAGCGTTGTCGGGGGTAAGGAGAGCGACGAGCAGTACTTC
size: NA; V: TRBV10-3; J: TRBJ2-3; D: TRBD1; CDR3: CAISTSTGIDTQYF; DNA: TGTGCCATCAGTACTTCGACAGGGATAGATACGCAGTATTTT
size: once; V: TRBV5-1; J: TRBJ2-1; D: NA; CDR3: CASSLDTAYNEQFF; DNA: TGCGCCAGCAGCTTGGACACCGCCTACAATGAGCAGTTCTTC